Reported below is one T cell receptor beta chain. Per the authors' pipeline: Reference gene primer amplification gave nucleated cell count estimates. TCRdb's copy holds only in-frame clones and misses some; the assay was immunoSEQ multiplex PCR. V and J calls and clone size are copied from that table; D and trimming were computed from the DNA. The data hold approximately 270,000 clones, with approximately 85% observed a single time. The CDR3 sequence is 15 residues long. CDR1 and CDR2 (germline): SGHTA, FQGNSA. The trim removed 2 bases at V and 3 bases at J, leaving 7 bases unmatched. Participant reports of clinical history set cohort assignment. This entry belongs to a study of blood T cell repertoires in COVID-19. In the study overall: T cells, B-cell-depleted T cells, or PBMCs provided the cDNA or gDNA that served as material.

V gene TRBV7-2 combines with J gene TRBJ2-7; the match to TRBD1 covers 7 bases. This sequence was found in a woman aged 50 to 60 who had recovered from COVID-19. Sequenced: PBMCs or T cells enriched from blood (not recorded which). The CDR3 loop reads CASSLLGGRGYEQYF. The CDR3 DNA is TGTGCCAGCAGCTTACTAGGGGGCAGGGGCTACGAGCAGTACTTC.